These 5 T cell receptor beta chains were sequenced from one sample in a study of identical twins. TCRdb itself ran the 5' RACE reads through MiXCR, one entry per CDR3 protein. The table shows about 470,000 distinct CDR3 sequences, with 20% to 25% occurring only once. This sample was shared with a second study, whose subject was T cells expressing NK-cell markers.

The sequenced sample consisted of CD4+ T cells sorted from blood. These receptors were collected from a woman younger than 30 in good health.

The CDR3 protein is CAISAAGTSGTNEQFF. The CDR3 DNA follows: TGTGCCATCAGCGCCGCCGGGACTAGCGGGACCAATGAGCAGTTCTTC. This sequence joins TRBV10-3 and TRBJ2-1; 13 bases fit TRBD2. CDR1 is ENHRY and CDR2 is SYGVKD in the germline V gene. This CDR3 comprises 16 residues. After removal of 6 bases from V and 6 bases from J, the junction contained 8 bases not matched to a gene.

This chain links TRBV20-1 with TRBJ1-2; D might be TRBD1 (6 bases). V lost 6 bases and J lost 8, with 16 bases in between. CDR3 length: 12 residues. The germline V gene has CDR1 DFQATT and CDR2 SNEGSKA (reference sequence). Written as DNA, the CDR3 is TGCAGTGCAAGTGCCAGGGGAGGAGGCTACACCTTC. Its protein is CSASARGGGYTF.

In its sample, this clonotype was seen a few times. The chain recombines TRBV5-4 with TRBJ2-3, with 7 bases lining up with TRBD2. CDR3 size: 18 residues. The V and J ends lost 0 bases and 4 bases, in that order; junction bases with no gene match: 14. The V gene's germline CDR1 is SGHNT and CDR2 YYREEE (reference sequence). Written as DNA, the CDR3 is TGTGCCAGCAGCTTGGTAGGAAGTCGTGGACTAGAATCAGATACGCAGTATTTT. This sequence encodes CASSLVGSRGLESDTQYF.

This clonotype was seen many times. The chain links TRBV15 to TRBJ1-5; D not certain. The germline V and J ends were trimmed by 0 bases and 5 bases, with 2 bases remaining between them. The germline V gene has CDR1 LNHNV and CDR2 YYDKDF (reference sequence). CDR3 length equals 12 residues. CDR3 protein: CATSRDHQPQHF. CDR3 bases: TGTGCCACCAGCAGAGATCATCAGCCCCAGCATTTT.

The rearrangement links TRBV6-5 to TRBJ1-2, with D perhaps TRBD1 (6 bases). V was cut by 4 bases and J by 4 bases, with 13 bases left in between. This CDR3 is 14 amino acids long. Germline CDR1 reads MNHEY; CDR2 reads SVGAGI. The CDR3 coding sequence is TGTGCCAGCAGTTTCGCACAGGGAACCTATGGCTACACCTTC. This encodes CASSFAQGTYGYTF.